The 31 T cell receptor beta chains below were found in one sample sequenced in a study of B cell selection in AIRE deficiency. Sorting defined conventional CD4 T cells as CD4+CD127+. The data were produced by immunoSEQ multiplex PCR, yet TCRdb's version contains in-frame clones alone and is incomplete. The table shows about 20,000 clones, with about 97% occurring only once. The source material was conventional CD4+ T cells sorted from PBMCs. These receptor sequences come from a human donor with AIRE deficiency.

This chain joins TRBV28 and TRBJ1-1, with D maybe TRBD1 (5 bases). Per the germline V gene, CDR1 is MDHEN and CDR2 is SYDVKM. The CDR3 has 16 amino acids. V lost 6 bases, J lost 4 bases, and 21 bases lay in between. CDR3 nucleotides: TGTGCCAGCAGCCCTGGGGCGTTTGGGGTTGGCACTGAAGCTTTCTTT. Its protein product is CASSPGAFGVGTEAFF.

This clone was recorded only once. The chain links TRBV10-3 to TRBJ2-7, with 11 bases that match TRBD1. V shed 4 bases, J shed 0 bases, and the junction held 11 bases outside the gene matches. Germline assignment: CDR1 ENHRY and CDR2 SYGVKD. The CDR3 covers 18 residues. The CDR3 spells CAISAGERDRGSSYEQYF. CDR3 bases: TGTGCCATCAGTGCGGGGGAAAGGGACAGGGGGAGCTCCTACGAGCAGTACTTC.

The CDR3, as DNA: TGTGCCAGCATCCGGCACAGGGAGCGGTATTCACCCCTCCACTTT. Amino acids: CASIRHRERYSPLHF. The chain uses TRBV6-6 and TRBJ1-6, with a possible D match to TRBD1 (6 bases). The CDR3 has 15 amino acids. CDR1 MNHNY and CDR2 SVGAGI come from the germline V gene (reference sequence). Trimming stripped 7 bases from V and 8 bases from J, with 18 bases between.

The chain carries TRBV5-6 and TRBJ1-4; TRBD1 matches at 8 bases. Germline CDR1 and CDR2: SGHDT and YYEEEE. The CDR3 loop spans 14 amino acids. V shed 4 bases and J 10 bases; nucleotides not matched to a gene: 9. CDR3 nucleotides: TGTGCCAGCAGCAGTCCCGGTACAGGGGGAAAACTGTTTTTT. Translated, it gives CASSSPGTGGKLFF.

The V and J genes are TRBV11-3 and TRBJ1-1, with no clear D. The V gene lost 1 base and the J gene lost 1 base, with 4 bases spanning the gap. The CDR3 runs to 13 residues. CDR1 and CDR2 (germline): SGHNT, YENEEA. The CDR3 here is CASSLGTNTEAFF. Written as DNA, the CDR3 is TGTGCCAGCAGCTTAGGCACGAACACTGAAGCTTTCTTT.

The chain combines TRBV19 with TRBJ1-6; D is ambiguous. V was clipped by 5 bases and J by 7 bases, with 12 bases between them. CDR1 is LNHDA and CDR2 is SQIVND in the germline V gene (reference sequence). The CDR3 has 14 residues. CDR3 sequence (DNA): TGTGCCAGTAGTTTTTGGGAAGGGAATTCACCCCTCCACTTT. It codes for CASSFWEGNSPLHF.

The rearrangement links TRBV19 to TRBJ2-3; no firm D call. This CDR3 contains 17 residues. V dropped 4 bases and J dropped 6 bases, with 23 bases sitting between them. Germline V gene data show CDR1 as LNHDA and CDR2 as SQIVND (reference sequence). CDR3 bases: TGTGCCAGTAGTACCCAGAGCCTCCGCCTTACTTCGGATACGCAGTATTTT. Its translation is CASSTQSLRLTSDTQYF.

The count of this clone is one. The genes are TRBV15 and TRBJ1-1; D is unclear. CDR3 length: 16 amino acids. Trimming pared 0 bases from V and 1 base from J, leaving 12 bases between. The germline V gene has CDR1 LNHNV and CDR2 YYDKDF (reference sequence). The CDR3 loop reads CATSRDSPQSNTEAFF. In nucleotides, the CDR3 is TGTGCCACCAGCAGAGATTCCCCACAGTCGAACACTGAAGCTTTCTTT.

This chain joins TRBV11-3 and TRBJ1-5; tentatively, D is TRBD1 (6 bases). Germline assignment: CDR1 SGHNT and CDR2 YENEEA. This CDR3 has 15 amino acids. V was clipped by 3 bases and J by 4 bases, with 13 bases between them. The CDR3 reads CASSLTGPVNQPQHF. CDR3 nucleotide sequence: TGTGCCAGCAGCTTGACAGGCCCGGTAAATCAGCCCCAGCATTTT.

The rearrangement uses TRBV18 and TRBJ2-1, with 8 bases that match TRBD1. Trimming cost V 4 bases and J 5 bases; bases outside gene matches: 4. CDR1 is KGHSH and CDR2 is LQKENI in the germline V gene. This CDR3 is 14 amino acids long. The DNA of the CDR3 is TGTGCCAGCTCACGACAGGGGTGGGACAATGAGCAGTTCTTC. This gives the protein CASSRQGWDNEQFF.

This clone appeared a few times. This rearrangement joins TRBV19 to TRBJ2-1; unclear D gene. The CDR3 contains 13 residues. The V end lost 3 bases, the J end lost 13 bases, and 16 bases lay between the germline ends. Germline loops: CDR1 LNHDA, CDR2 SQIVND (reference sequence). In DNA form, the CDR3 reads TGTGCCAGTAGTATCAGGTTCTACTTGGAACAGTTCTTC. As protein: CASSIRFYLEQFF.

The J gene is TRBJ2-7, the V gene TRBV5-5; D uncertain. Per germline, CDR1 SGHKS and CDR2 YYEKEE (reference sequence). CDR3 length: 12 amino acids. V lost 4 bases, J lost 4 bases, and 9 bases lay in between. The CDR3 protein is CASSRLTYEQYF. DNA of the CDR3: TGTGCCAGCAGCCGCCTTACGTACGAGCAGTACTTC.

The chain combines TRBV7-3 with TRBJ1-1; tentative D call: TRBD1 (5 bases). This CDR3 region has 15 residues. V lost 5 bases to trimming and J lost 0 bases, with 13 bases between them. Germline values: CDR1 SGHTA, CDR2 FQGTGA. The CDR3 region is CASSLYGGMNTEAFF. The CDR3, as DNA: TGTGCCAGCAGCCTATACGGGGGGATGAACACTGAAGCTTTCTTT.

In its sample, this clone was seen once. This sequence joins TRBV6-1 and TRBJ1-5, with D tentatively TRBD1 (6 bases). Germline CDR1 reads MNHNS; CDR2 reads SASEGT. Deletions cut 7 bases from V and 7 bases from J, with 14 bases between. This CDR3 has 13 amino acids. CDR3 DNA sequence: TGTGCCAGCAATCGGGCAGGGGACCAGCCCCAGCATTTT. Protein sequence: CASNRAGDQPQHF.

The CDR3 region is CASSRGESSYNEQFF. CDR3 DNA: TGTGCCAGCAGCCGCGGGGAAAGCTCCTACAATGAGCAGTTCTTC. This rearrangement joins TRBV7-9 to TRBJ2-1; D is perhaps TRBD2 (6 bases). The V end lost 5 bases, the J end lost 0 bases, and 11 bases lay between the germline ends. The germline CDR1 and CDR2 sequences are SEHNR and FQNEAQ (reference sequence). The CDR3 loop spans 15 amino acids.

The V and J genes are TRBV6-6 and TRBJ2-7; 11 nucleotides agree with TRBD1. In germline, CDR1 is MNHNY, CDR2 SVGAGI (reference sequence). J gave up 3 bases and V 0 bases, and 1 base lay outside the gene matches. This CDR3 region has 15 residues. CDR3 region: CASSYSGTGGYEQYF. For the CDR3, the DNA is TGTGCCAGCAGTTACTCCGGGACAGGGGGCTACGAGCAGTACTTC.

The V gene is TRBV9, the J gene TRBJ2-1; TRBD2 matches at 11 bases. The V segment lost 3 bases and the J segment 3 bases; nucleotides outside the gene matches: 5. The germline V gene has CDR1 SGDLS and CDR2 YYNGEE. The CDR3 consists of 16 residues. Here the CDR3 reads CASSAVAGGNYNEQFF. In DNA form, the CDR3 reads TGTGCCAGCAGCGCCGTAGCGGGGGGGAACTACAATGAGCAGTTCTTC.

The genes are TRBV19 and TRBJ2-3, with D possibly TRBD2 on 5 matching bases. Between the trimmed V and J ends, which lost 5 bases and 0 bases, there was a span of 9 bases. The CDR3 loop spans 14 amino acids. Germline CDR1 LNHDA, CDR2 SQIVND (reference sequence). For the CDR3, the DNA is TGTGCCAGTAGTGTGGACTCAAGCACAGATACGCAGTATTTT. Its protein product is CASSVDSSTDTQYF. The full variable domain, in which reference TRBV19 and TRBJ2-3 provide the parts outside the CDR3, is DGGITQSPKYLFRKEGQNVTLSCEQNLNHDAMYWYRQDPGQGLRLIYYSQIVNDFQKGDIAEGYSVSREKKESFPLTVTSAQKNPTAFYLCASSVDSSTDTQYFGPGTRLTVL.

The chain recombines TRBV29-1 with TRBJ2-7; 7 nucleotides align to TRBD2. This CDR3 has 14 amino acids. Germline CDR1 and CDR2: SQVTM and ANQGSEA. The J segment lost 2 bases and the V segment lost 6 bases, leaving 10 bases of the junction unmatched. The chain's CDR3 is CSVVTGLGTYEQYF. The CDR3 bases are TGCAGCGTGGTCACAGGACTAGGGACCTACGAGCAGTACTTC.

This rearrangement joins TRBV6-5 to TRBJ1-5, with 7 bases that match TRBD1. The germline V gene has CDR1 MNHEY and CDR2 SVGAGI. The CDR3 covers 14 residues. The ends lost 6 bases at V and 4 bases at J; junction bases unmatched: 6. In DNA, the CDR3 is TGTGCCAGCAGGTCAGGGGGAAGGAATCAGCCCCAGCATTTT. It encodes CASRSGGRNQPQHF.

The chain is built from TRBV9 and TRBJ1-1; 7 positions agree with TRBD1. The CDR3 is 13 residues long. Germline loops: CDR1 SGDLS, CDR2 YYNGEE. The ends lost 0 bases at V and 11 bases at J; junction bases unmatched: 7. CDR3 protein: CASSVASSGGAFF. CDR3 DNA sequence: TGTGCCAGCAGCGTAGCTTCCTCAGGGGGTGCTTTCTTT.

The CDR3 DNA reads as TGCGCCAGCAGCTTGGTCCCGGGACAGGTAAATGAGCAGTTCTTC. Residues: CASSLVPGQVNEQFF. The chain recombines TRBV5-1 with TRBJ2-1; the match to TRBD1 covers 8 bases. With V trimmed by 0 bases and J by 7 bases, 6 bases remained unmatched. Per germline, CDR1 SGHRS and CDR2 YFSETQ. The CDR3 has 15 amino acids. The complete variable domain, with remaining parts taken from reference TRBV5-1 and TRBJ2-1, reads KAGVTQTPRYLIKTRGQQVTLSCSPISGHRSVSWYQQTPGQGLQFLFEYFSETQRNKGNFPGRFSGRQFSNSRSEMNVSTLELGDSALYLCASSLVPGQVNEQFFGPGTRLTVL.

The rearrangement uses TRBV5-8 and TRBJ2-7; D is unresolved. Looked up from germline, CDR1 is SGHTS and CDR2 is YDEGEE. Trimming pared 2 bases from V and 7 bases from J, leaving 19 bases between. CDR3 size: 15 residues. CDR3 DNA: TGTGCCAGCAGCTTTGATAATGGAGCCTATACGGAGCAGTACTTC. As protein: CASSFDNGAYTEQYF.

The chain couples TRBV7-2 to TRBJ1-5; D gene ambiguous. Germline V gene data show CDR1 as SGHTA and CDR2 as FQGNSA. With 2 bases removed from V and 0 bases from J, the gap between germline ends came to 8 bases. CDR3 length: 15 residues. CDR3 sequence reads: CASSLLSSSNQPQHF. The CDR3 nucleotides read TGTGCCAGCAGCTTATTGTCCAGTAGCAATCAGCCCCAGCATTTT.

The chain has TRBV29-1 and TRBJ2-7; 9 nucleotides agree with TRBD1. CDR3 size: 14 residues. Trimming cost V 7 bases and J 5 bases; bases outside gene matches: 12. In germline, CDR1 is SQVTM, CDR2 ANQGSEA. The CDR3 nucleotides are TGCAGCGCCGGTGGAGGGACAGGGTTCCACGAGCAGTACTTC. This codes for CSAGGGTGFHEQYF.

In its sample, this clone was seen a few times. CDR3 protein: CATQQGSGANVLTF. In DNA form, the CDR3 reads TGTGCCACCCAACAGGGCTCTGGGGCCAACGTCCTGACTTTC. The V call is TRBV27, the J call TRBJ2-6; D might be TRBD1 (6 bases). Per germline, CDR1 MNHEY and CDR2 SMNVEV (reference sequence). With 10 bases removed from V and 0 bases from J, the gap between germline ends came to 10 bases. The CDR3 is made up of 14 amino acids. Full variable domain (remainder filled in from reference TRBV27 and TRBJ2-6): EAQVTQNPRYLITVTGKKLTVTCSQNMNHEYMSWYRQDPGLGLRQIYYSMNVEVTDKGDVPEGYKVSRKEKRNFPLILESPSPNQTSLYFCATQQGSGANVLTFGAGSRLTVL.

V and J are TRBV7-9 and TRBJ2-1, with D maybe TRBD1 (5 bases). From germline, CDR1 is SEHNR and CDR2 FQNEAQ (reference sequence). This CDR3 is built from 14 residues. V was trimmed by 3 bases and J by 6 bases, leaving 12 bases between them. The CDR3 reads CASSFAQGSNEQFF. Here the CDR3 DNA reads TGTGCCAGCAGCTTTGCGCAGGGATCCAATGAGCAGTTCTTC.

J is TRBJ2-6 and V is TRBV9; D may be TRBD1 (5 bases). The CDR3 spans 15 residues. From germline, CDR1 is SGDLS and CDR2 YYNGEE. V lost 4 bases to trimming and J lost 0 bases, with 8 bases between them. CDR3 DNA: TGTGCCAGCAGCACCACAGGCTCTGGGGCCAACGTCCTGACTTTC. This encodes CASSTTGSGANVLTF.

The chain employs TRBV7-2 and TRBJ2-2; the D is unclear. Germline values: CDR1 SGHTA, CDR2 FQGNSA. Between the trimmed V and J ends, which lost 1 base and 6 bases, there was a span of 6 bases. The CDR3 loop spans 13 amino acids. The CDR3 nucleotides are TGTGCCAGCAGCTTAGTTGCGTCCGGGGAGCTGTTTTTT. Its translation: CASSLVASGELFF.

This clone was counted once. The chain recombines TRBV2 with TRBJ2-6; no reliable D call. V shed 6 bases and J shed 2 bases, with 2 bases lying between them. CDR1 and CDR2 from the germline V gene are SNHLY and FYNNEI. This CDR3 spans 12 amino acids. In DNA, the CDR3 is TGTGCCAGCAGGGCTGGGGCCAACGTCCTGACTTTC. It encodes CASRAGANVLTF.

J is TRBJ1-5 and V is TRBV18; D is undetermined. V was pared by 3 bases and J by 0 bases, with 12 bases between. CDR1 is KGHSH, CDR2 LQKENI, per germline. There are 16 residues in the CDR3. Here the CDR3 DNA reads TGTGCCAGCTCACCCTCCGGGCCTCTTAGCAATCAGCCCCAGCATTTT. Translating it yields CASSPSGPLSNQPQHF.